This T cell receptor (beta chain) was profiled in a study of T cell changes during pregnancy in multiple sclerosis. V was clipped by 4 bases and J by 0 bases, with 15 bases between them. There are 16 residues in the CDR3. CDR1 LGHNA and CDR2 YNFKEQ come from the germline V gene. Here immunoSEQ multiplex PCR was the method, and the copy in TCRdb shows in-frame clones only, minus some. This sample has more than 30,000 clones, with roughly 93% found just once. J is TRBJ1-2 and V is TRBV4-2; perhaps TRBD1 as D (6 bases). The receptor comes from a female donor with multiple sclerosis, enrolled in a pregnancy study. Source: CD8+ T cells from peripheral blood mononuclear cells, taken in the third trimester of pregnancy. Here the CDR3 reads CASSPEGGGANYGYTF. The CDR3 DNA reads TGTGCCAGCAGCCCCGAGGGGGGGGGCGCTAACTATGGCTACACCTTC.